This T cell receptor (beta chain) derives from a study of T cell clones after liver transplantation. The wider study: TCRbeta sequencing after a pre-transplant mixed lymphocyte reaction identified graft-donor-reactive clones, later tracked in post-transplant blood. Tolerant meant at least one year fully off immunosuppression without liver enzymes above twice normal. Blood was drawn pre-transplant, before withdrawal, and after full or failed withdrawal. Study results and limitations: Migration into the graft, not deletion, may explain lost graft donor-reactive T cells.

On this clone itself: The antigen is undetermined.

Using immunoSEQ multiplex PCR, the repertoire was profiled, and TCRdb retains in-frame clones only, with some absent. The profile shows roughly 80,000 clones, about 82% of them singletons. V dropped 1 base and J dropped 0 bases, with 9 bases sitting between them. Germline CDR1 reads SGDLS; CDR2 reads YYNGEE. The CDR3 consists of 15 residues. Sequenced here: CD4+ T cells from blood, sampled approximately 3.5 years after liver transplant. The rearrangement links TRBV9 to TRBJ2-3; D is unresolved. This TCR was recovered from a human patient who received a liver transplant. The graft donor may have given rise to some T cells. The CDR3 region is CASSVTPGSTDTQYF. The CDR3 nucleotides read TGTGCCAGCAGCGTAACTCCTGGGAGCACAGATACGCAGTATTTT.